This T cell receptor (beta chain) was sequenced during a study of human T cells and chemical hapten exposure (dated by TCRdb to about 2021). Study-wide context: For sensitization, 2% DPC in acetone was applied to a 2 cm by 2 cm area of upper inner arm skin. Throughout the study period of around 25 weeks, patients also received therapeutic DPC doses to the scalp every week. Patch testing was done on the upper back using Finn chambers containing 0.01% DPC, and results were scored after 6 days according to International Contact Dermatitis Research Group standards. The patient cohort, mostly female, included alopecia areata with under or over 50% scalp involvement, alopecia totalis and alopecia universalis. Libraries were pooled for sequencing, and variation in per-sample TCR yields was attributed mainly to small differences in library volumes within the pool. Peripheral blood TCR repertoire changes were tracked in vivo in alopecia patients during primary and secondary sensitization to the hapten diphenylcyclopropenone (DPC). Blood samples were taken from patients before sensitization (week 0) and then at 2, 6 and about 24 weeks after DPC sensitization. Blood for TCR sequencing was provided by twenty-nine alopecia patients at one to four time points (pre-sensitization, 2, 6 and 24 weeks).

The investigation overall reported the following: Significantly more large CDR3 similarity clusters were formed by expanded TCRs than by pre-sensitization or healthy control sets, consistent with antigen-driven responses. After repeated subsampling, the strength of the expansion versus patch-test correlation and the threshold at which it became significant changed. Because every patient had alopecia, a presumed autoimmune disease, the patients' immune response might differ from that of healthy individuals. DPC sensitization did not change the number of TCRs with a frequency above 1 in 1000, and there was no evidence of changes in global repertoire structure. The number of PT1 expanded TCRs positively correlated with patch test score, significant at thresholds 8, 16 and 32 but not 4.

This sample's time point label indicates: pre-sensitization, week 0. The treatment or condition tag for this specimen amounts to: therapeutic diphenylcyclopropenone sensitization with weekly scalp DPC. At each patch-test visit, blood was drawn before the patch test was applied. Eligible patients were aged 18 to 70, diagnosed with alopecia, deemed suitable for DPC therapy, and excluded if pregnant. Total RNA was isolated from unfractionated whole blood collected in Tempus Blood RNA tubes. The table lists this clonotype with a few counts. The target of this receptor is not known. No much larger clone exists at a distance of one base, and base qualities are not known. The CDR3 spans 14 residues, from the cysteine through the phenylalanine. The read is trimmed to its CDR3 DNA, 42 bases read in frame from base 1. CDR1 and CDR2 (SGHAT, FQNNGV) derive from the germline V gene. Clipping removes 5 bases from V and 5 bases from J, with 6 as the unmatched junction base count.

Library creation used RACE. The sample was run on a NextSeq 500. During library preparation, unique molecular identifiers were attached to individual cDNA molecules so that TCRs could be counted in a quantitative, reproducible way. From each blood RNA sample, both TCR alpha and TCR beta chains were sequenced. Regarding the original processing steps: The median number of TCRs per sample was over 95,000, ranging from roughly 23,224 to 690,600. V, J and CDR3 annotation of the TCR reads was performed with the Decombinator software suite. Every sample was subsampled to the same number of TCRs (28,000) for the PS versus PT1 abundance plots. TCRs were defined as expanded if absent before sensitization and observed at least eight times at the 2-week time point. Through fastp at Q25 and MiXCR, TCRdb rebuilt clones from the public reads, retaining in-frame beta chains. Rows merge per CDR3 protein into single entries with the most common DNA and genes. TCRdb's processing, not the study's, gives the V and J calls here. This sample comprises about 89,000 distinct CDR3 sequences, less than 14% of them detected only once. The ten largest clones take up about 3% of the sample.

This TCR was recovered from a woman aged 55-69 years with alopecia areata. Some clones in this sample may be carry-over from other donors' samples. Specimen: whole blood, collected in connection with sensitization to the hapten diphenylcyclopropenone (DPC). This receptor chain uses TRBV11-2 and TRBJ2-3; TRBD2 fits 8 bases in the junction. The DNA reads as follows: TGTGCCAGCAGCCGGCGGGAGGCTCAAGATACGCAGTATTTT. It specifies CASSRREAQDTQYF.